This entry concerns a single TCR beta chain. As yet, its antigen is unknown. TCRdb redid the calling of the reads with MiXCR, one entry per CDR3 protein. The table has about 530,000 distinct CDR3 sequences, 26% seen once; the top ten hold less than 15%. This CDR3 contains 15 residues. The V end was cut by 5 bases, the J end by 4 bases, with 16 bases between. Germline loops: CDR1 MDHEN, CDR2 SYDVKM. This specimen belongs to a study of T cell repertoires in cytomegalovirus infection. For the study at large: Carrying CMV and the relevant HLA type showed in public TCR beta signatures.

Study findings and constraints: Identification of carriers of CMV plus the relevant HLA was achieved through cumulative public TCR beta family frequency. HLA-C-restricted CMV-specific TCR beta clonotypes prevailed in the ex vivo response.

The specimen sequenced was PBMCs. The chain employs TRBV28 and TRBJ2-3; D perhaps matches TRBD2 (5 bases). This receptor was identified in a human donor in good health (CMV status not recorded). Some clones in this sample may be carry-over from other donors' samples. The CDR3 bases are TGTGCCAGCAGTCCGCCGCGGGCCCAAGCAGATACGCAGTATTTT. Its protein product is CASSPPRAQADTQYF.